This T cell receptor (beta chain) was profiled in a study of OX40 agonist ivuxolimab in advanced cancers. Looking at the study overall: Aged about 20 to 85 with a mean of around 60 years, they were approximately 80% male. Study-level results: The CD4+ and CD8+ T cells in the blood had expanded clonally by week 6 at 0.1 to 3.0 mg/kg. Expanded clones tended on average to be more numerous among CD8+ T cells than CD4+. Expanded peripheral T cells had an undetermined antigen specificity.

A remark on this clone: The antigen is undetermined.

The data were produced by immunoSEQ multiplex PCR, yet TCRdb's version contains in-frame clones alone and is incomplete. Here the sample spans 50,000 to 65,000 clones, roughly 89% being singletons. The CDR3 loop spans 14 amino acids. Trimming cost V 4 bases and J 3 bases, with 11 bases left between them. Germline values: CDR1 SGHNT, CDR2 YYREEE (reference sequence). The sequence came from an adult with an advanced solid tumor such as melanoma, head and neck, liver or kidney cancer. This sequence joins TRBV5-4 and TRBJ2-1; no definite D call. The starting material was CD4+ or CD8+ T cells sorted from blood, obtained in a trial of the OX40 agonist ivuxolimab. For the CDR3, the DNA is TGTGCCAGCAGCCCGCAGGACGGCTACAATGAGCAGTTCTTC. Amino acids: CASSPQDGYNEQFF.